The entry below describes one TCR beta chain. This entry comes from a study of T cells in Graves' hyperthyroidism and ophthalmopathy. RNA transcripts provided the source from which TCR beta CDR3 regions were amplified. The primer set for the first-round RT-PCR of the TCR CDR3 was HTBI. Using its own MiXCR run on the multiplex PCR reads, TCRdb lists one record per CDR3 protein. This table holds about 400,000 distinct CDR3 sequences, roughly 25% found once. Per germline, CDR1 KGHSH and CDR2 LQKENI. The ends were cut back, 6 bases at V and 7 bases at J, with 12 bases in the middle. This CDR3 spans 13 amino acids.

The sequence derives from a man aged 45-65 years with Graves' hyperthyroidism. Sequenced: blood. The genes are TRBV18 and TRBJ2-2, with no clear D. CDR3 bases: TGTGCCAGCTCGTACATGACTGGCGGGGAGCTGTTTTTT. Protein product: CASSYMTGGELFF.